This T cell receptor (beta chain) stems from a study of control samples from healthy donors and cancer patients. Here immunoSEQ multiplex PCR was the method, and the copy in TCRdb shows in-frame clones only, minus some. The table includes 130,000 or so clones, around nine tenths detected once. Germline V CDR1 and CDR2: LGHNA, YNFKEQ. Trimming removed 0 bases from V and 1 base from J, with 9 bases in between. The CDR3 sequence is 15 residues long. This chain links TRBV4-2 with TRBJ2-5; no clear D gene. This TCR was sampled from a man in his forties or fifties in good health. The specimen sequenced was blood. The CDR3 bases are TGTGCCAGCAGCCAAGATCTGGGGTCCCAAGAGACCCAGTACTTC. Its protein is CASSQDLGSQETQYF.